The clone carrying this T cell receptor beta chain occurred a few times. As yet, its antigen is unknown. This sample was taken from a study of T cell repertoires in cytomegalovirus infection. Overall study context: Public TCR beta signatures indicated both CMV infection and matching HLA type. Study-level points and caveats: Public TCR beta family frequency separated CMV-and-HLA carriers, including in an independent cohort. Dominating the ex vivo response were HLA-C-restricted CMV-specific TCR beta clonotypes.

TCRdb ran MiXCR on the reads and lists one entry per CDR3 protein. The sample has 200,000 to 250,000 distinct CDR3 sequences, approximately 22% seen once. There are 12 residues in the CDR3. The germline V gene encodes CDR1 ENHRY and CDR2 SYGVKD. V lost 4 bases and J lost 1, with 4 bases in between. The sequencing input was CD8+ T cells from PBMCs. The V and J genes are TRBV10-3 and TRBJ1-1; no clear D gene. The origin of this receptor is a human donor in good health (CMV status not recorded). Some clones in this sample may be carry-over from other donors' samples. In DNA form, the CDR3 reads TGTGCCATCAGTGCCCCGAACACTGAAGCTTTCTTT. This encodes CAISAPNTEAFF.